The T cell receptor beta chain under discussion was sequenced for a study of blood T cell repertoires in COVID-19. Study in general: PBMCs, B-cell-depleted T cells, or T cells provided the cDNA or gDNA that made up the material.

Methods used by the authors: Counts of nucleated cells, estimated from reference gene primer amplification, were obtained. Produced via immunoSEQ multiplex PCR; TCRdb's table is partial and in-frame only. V and J calls plus clone size are reproduced from that table; the DNA served to infer D and trimming. The data show fewer than 200,000 clones, with roughly 85% seen just once and 3% to 4% held by the top ten. CDR1 and CDR2 from the germline V gene are SNHLY and FYNNEI. This CDR3 spans 11 amino acids. The V gene lost 4 bases and the J gene lost 11 bases, with 11 bases spanning the gap. This receptor was obtained from a human donor with acute or convalescent COVID-19. The donor label of this sample is uncertain. V usage is TRBV2 and J usage is TRBJ1-1; D is undetermined. The sample was peripheral blood. This CDR3 is CASSVYGEAFF. For the CDR3, the DNA is TGTGCCAGCAGTGTGTATGGGGAGGCTTTCTTT.